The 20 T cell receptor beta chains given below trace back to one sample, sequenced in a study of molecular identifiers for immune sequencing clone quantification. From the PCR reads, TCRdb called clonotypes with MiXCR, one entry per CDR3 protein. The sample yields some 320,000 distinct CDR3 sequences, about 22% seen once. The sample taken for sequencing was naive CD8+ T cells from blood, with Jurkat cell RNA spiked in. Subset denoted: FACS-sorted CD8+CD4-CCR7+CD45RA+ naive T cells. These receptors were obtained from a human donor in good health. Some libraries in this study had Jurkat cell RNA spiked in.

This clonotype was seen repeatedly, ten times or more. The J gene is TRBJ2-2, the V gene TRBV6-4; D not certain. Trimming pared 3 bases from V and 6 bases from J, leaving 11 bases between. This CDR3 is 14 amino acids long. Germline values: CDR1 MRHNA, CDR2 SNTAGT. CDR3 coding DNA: TGTGCCAGCAGTGAGGCGACGATGTCCGGGGAGCTGTTTTTT. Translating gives CASSEATMSGELFF.

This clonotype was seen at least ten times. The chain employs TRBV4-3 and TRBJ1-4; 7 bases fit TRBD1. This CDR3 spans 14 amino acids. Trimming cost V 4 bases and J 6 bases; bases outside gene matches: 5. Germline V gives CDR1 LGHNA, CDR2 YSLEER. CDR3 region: CASSRQGYDEKLFF. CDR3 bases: TGCGCCAGCAGCCGACAGGGTTACGATGAAAAACTGTTTTTT.

The CDR3 DNA is TGTGCCAGCTGTCCGGGACAGACTTACGAGCAGTACTTC. As protein: CASCPGQTYEQYF. The chain has TRBV6-5 and TRBJ2-7; 7 bases line up with TRBD1. The CDR3 contains 13 residues. The germline V gene has CDR1 MNHEY and CDR2 SVGAGI. The V gene end was trimmed by 8 bases and the J gene end by 4 bases; junction bases not matched to a gene: 8.

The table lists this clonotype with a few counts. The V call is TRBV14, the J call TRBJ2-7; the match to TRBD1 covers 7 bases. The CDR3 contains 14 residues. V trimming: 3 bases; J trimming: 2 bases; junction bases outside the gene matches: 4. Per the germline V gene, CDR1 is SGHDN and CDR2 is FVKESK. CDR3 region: CASSHWDRTYEQYF. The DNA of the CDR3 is TGTGCCAGCAGCCATTGGGACAGAACCTACGAGCAGTACTTC. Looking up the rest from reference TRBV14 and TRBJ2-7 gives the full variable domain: EAGVTQFPSHSVIEKGQTVTLRCDPISGHDNLYWYRRVMGKEIKFLLHFVKESKQDESGMPNNRFLAERTGGTYSTLKVQPAELEDSGVYFCASSHWDRTYEQYFGPGTRLTVT.

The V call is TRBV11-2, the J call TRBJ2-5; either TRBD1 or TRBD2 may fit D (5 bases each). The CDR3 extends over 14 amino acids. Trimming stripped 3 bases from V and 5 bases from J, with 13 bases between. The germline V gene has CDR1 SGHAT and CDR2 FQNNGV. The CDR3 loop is CASSLPGSPETQYF. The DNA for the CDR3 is TGTGCCAGCAGCTTGCCAGGGAGCCCCGAGACCCAGTACTTC.

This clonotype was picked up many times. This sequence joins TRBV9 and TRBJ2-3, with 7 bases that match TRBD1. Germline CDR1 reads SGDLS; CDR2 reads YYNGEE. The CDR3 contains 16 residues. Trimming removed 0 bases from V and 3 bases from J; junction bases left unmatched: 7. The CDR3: CASSVGAGGRTDTQYF. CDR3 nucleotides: TGTGCCAGCAGCGTAGGGGCAGGGGGTAGGACAGATACGCAGTATTTT.

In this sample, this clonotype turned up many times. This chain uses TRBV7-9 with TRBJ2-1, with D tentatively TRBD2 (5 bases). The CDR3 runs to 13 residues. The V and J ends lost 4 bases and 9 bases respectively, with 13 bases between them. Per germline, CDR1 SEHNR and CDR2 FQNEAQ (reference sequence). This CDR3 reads CASSSPAGVEQFF. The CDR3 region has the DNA TGTGCCAGCAGCTCACCCGCCGGGGTTGAGCAGTTCTTC. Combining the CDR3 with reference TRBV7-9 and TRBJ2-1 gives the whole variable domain DTGVSQNPRHKITKRGQNVTFRCDPISEHNRLYWYRQTLGQGPEFLTYFQNEAQLEKSRLLSDRFSAERPKGSFSTLEIQRTEQGDSAMYLCASSSPAGVEQFFGPGTRLTVL.

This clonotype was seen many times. The CDR3 bases are TGTGCCAGCATCCCACCTCGGGGAGGCCGGGGCACAGATACGCAGTATTTT. This encodes CASIPPRGGRGTDTQYF. The chain uses TRBV7-9 and TRBJ2-3, with D maybe TRBD2 (6 bases). The V gene's germline CDR1 is SEHNR and CDR2 FQNEAQ (reference sequence). Trimming left V 7 bases short and J 1 base short, with 21 bases between. This CDR3 spans 17 amino acids.

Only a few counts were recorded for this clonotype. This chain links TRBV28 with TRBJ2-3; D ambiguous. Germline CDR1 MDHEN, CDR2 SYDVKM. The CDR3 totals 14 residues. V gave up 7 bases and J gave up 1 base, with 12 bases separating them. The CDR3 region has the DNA TGTGCCAGCACCCTACGGTCGGGCACAGATACGCAGTATTTT. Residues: CASTLRSGTDTQYF. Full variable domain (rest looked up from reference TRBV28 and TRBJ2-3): DVKVTQSSRYLVKRTGEKVFLECVQDMDHENMFWYRQDPGLGLRLIYFSYDVKMKEKGDIPEGYSVSREKKERFSLILESASTNQTSMYLCASTLRSGTDTQYFGPGTRLTVL.

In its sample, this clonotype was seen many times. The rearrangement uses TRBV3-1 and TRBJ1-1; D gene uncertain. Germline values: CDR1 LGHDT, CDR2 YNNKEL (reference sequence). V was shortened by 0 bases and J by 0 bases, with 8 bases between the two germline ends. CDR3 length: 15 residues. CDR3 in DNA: TGTGCCAGCAGCCAAGAGAGTTCCGTGAACACTGAAGCTTTCTTT. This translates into CASSQESSVNTEAFF.

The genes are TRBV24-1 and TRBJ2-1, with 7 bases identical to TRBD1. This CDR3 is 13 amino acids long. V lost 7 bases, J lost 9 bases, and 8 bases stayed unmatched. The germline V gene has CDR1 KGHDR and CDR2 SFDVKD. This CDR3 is CATSIRQGAEQFF. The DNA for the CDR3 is TGTGCCACCAGCATAAGACAGGGCGCTGAGCAGTTCTTC.

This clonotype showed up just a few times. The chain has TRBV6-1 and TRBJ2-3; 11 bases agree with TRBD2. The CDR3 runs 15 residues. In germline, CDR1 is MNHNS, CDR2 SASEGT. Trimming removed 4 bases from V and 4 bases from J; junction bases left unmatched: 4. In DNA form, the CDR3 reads TGTGCCAGCAGTGCCCGACTAGCGGGATCAGATACGCAGTATTTT. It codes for CASSARLAGSDTQYF.

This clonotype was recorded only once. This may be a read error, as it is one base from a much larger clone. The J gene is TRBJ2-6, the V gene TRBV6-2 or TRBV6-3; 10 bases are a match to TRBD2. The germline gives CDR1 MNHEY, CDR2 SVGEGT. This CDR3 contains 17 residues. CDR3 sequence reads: CASNGLAVVSGADVLTF. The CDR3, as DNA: TGTGCCAGCAATGGACTAGCGGTAGTCTCTGGGGCCGACGTCCTGACTTTC.

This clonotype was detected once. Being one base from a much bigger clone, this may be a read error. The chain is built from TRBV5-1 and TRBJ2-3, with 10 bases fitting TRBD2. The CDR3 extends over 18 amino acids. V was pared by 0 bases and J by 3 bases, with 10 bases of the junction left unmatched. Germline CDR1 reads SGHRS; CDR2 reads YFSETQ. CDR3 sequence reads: CASSLEGTSVISTDTQYF. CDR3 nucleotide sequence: TGCGCCAGCAGCTTGGAAGGGACTAGCGTGATATCGACAGATACGCAGTATTTT.

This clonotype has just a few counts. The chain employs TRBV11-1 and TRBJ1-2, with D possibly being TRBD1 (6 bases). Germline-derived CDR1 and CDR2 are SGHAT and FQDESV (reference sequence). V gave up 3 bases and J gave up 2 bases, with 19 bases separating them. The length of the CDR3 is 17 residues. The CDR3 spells CASSLYRDTEFNYGYTF. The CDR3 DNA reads TGTGCCAGCAGCTTGTATAGGGACACCGAGTTCAACTATGGCTACACCTTC.

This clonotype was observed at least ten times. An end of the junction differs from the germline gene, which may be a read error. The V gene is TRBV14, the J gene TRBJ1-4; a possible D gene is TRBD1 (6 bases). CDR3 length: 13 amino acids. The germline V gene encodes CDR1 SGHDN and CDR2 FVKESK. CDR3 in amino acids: CASSQDPRGTRLF. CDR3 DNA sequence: TGTGCCAGCAGCCAAGATCCCCGGGGGACACGGCTTTTT.

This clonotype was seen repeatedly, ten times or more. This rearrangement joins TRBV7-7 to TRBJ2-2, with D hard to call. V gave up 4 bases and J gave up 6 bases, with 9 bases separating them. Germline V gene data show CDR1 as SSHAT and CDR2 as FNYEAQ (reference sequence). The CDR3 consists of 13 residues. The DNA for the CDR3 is TGTGCCAGCAGCTCCCTCCTTTCCGGGGAGCTGTTTTTT. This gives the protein CASSSLLSGELFF.

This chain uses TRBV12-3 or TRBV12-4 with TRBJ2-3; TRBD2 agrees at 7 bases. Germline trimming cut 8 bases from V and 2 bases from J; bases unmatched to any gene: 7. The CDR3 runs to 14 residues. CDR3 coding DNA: TGTGCCAGCCGGGGGGACTACCTCACAGATACGCAGTATTTT. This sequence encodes CASRGDYLTDTQYF.

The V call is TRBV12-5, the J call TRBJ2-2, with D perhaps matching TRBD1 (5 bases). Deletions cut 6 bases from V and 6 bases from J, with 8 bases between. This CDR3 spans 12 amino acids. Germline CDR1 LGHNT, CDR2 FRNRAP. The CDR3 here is CASGSQAGELFF. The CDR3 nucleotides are TGTGCTAGTGGCTCACAGGCCGGGGAGCTGTTTTTT.

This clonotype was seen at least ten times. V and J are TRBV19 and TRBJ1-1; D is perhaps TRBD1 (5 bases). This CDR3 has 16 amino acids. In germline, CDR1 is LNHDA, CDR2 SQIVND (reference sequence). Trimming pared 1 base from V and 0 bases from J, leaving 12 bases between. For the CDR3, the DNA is TGTGCCAGTAGTATAGGCCCGACAGCCATGAACACTGAAGCTTTCTTT. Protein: CASSIGPTAMNTEAFF.